The sequence of this TCR beta chain was determined in a study of T cells in Graves' hyperthyroidism and ophthalmopathy. Study results and caveats: Blood also carried most thyroid clonotypes expanded above 0.001.

Trimming stripped 6 bases from V and 3 bases from J, with 12 bases between. The CDR3 totals 13 residues. The germline V gene has CDR1 SNHLY and CDR2 FYNNEI. This clonotype was counted many times. No antigen is known for it. RNA transcripts were the template for amplifying TCR beta CDR3 regions. The TCR CDR3 was amplified in a first-round RT-PCR using the HTBI primer set. One entry per CDR3 protein, called by TCRdb with MiXCR from the multiplex PCR reads. The sample contains around 350,000 distinct CDR3 sequences, roughly an eighth of which appear only once. The receptor comes from a woman under 30 with Graves' hyperthyroidism. Sample: blood. The rearrangement links TRBV2 to TRBJ2-7; the D gene is possibly TRBD1 (6 bases). The CDR3 here is CASRGTRNYEQYF. CDR3 DNA: TGTGCCAGCAGGGGGACACGTAACTACGAGCAGTACTTC.